This T cell receptor (beta chain) appears in the sequencing data of a study of control samples from healthy donors and cancer patients. The repertoire was sequenced with immunoSEQ multiplex PCR; TCRdb's copy has only in-frame clones and lacks some. The repertoire holds around 150,000 clones, with roughly 95% as singletons. CDR3 length: 15 residues. CDR1 and CDR2 (germline): SGHNT, YYREEE (reference sequence). With 1 base removed from V and 4 bases from J, the gap between germline ends came to 14 bases. The specimen was blood. This TCR derives from a woman aged 25 to 39 in good health. The chain recombines TRBV5-4 with TRBJ1-2, with D perhaps TRBD1 (6 bases). This CDR3 reads CASSLRQVLPYGYTF. For the CDR3, the DNA is TGTGCCAGCAGCTTGCGACAGGTCCTCCCCTATGGCTACACCTTC.